A single sample gave rise to the 18 T cell receptor beta chains below, sequenced in a study of blood T cells in healthy people across ages. Then a second PCR, running roughly 7 to 11 cycles, was carried out with a sample-barcoded 5' primer and a J-beta primer mix. Each CDR3 protein gets one entry after TCRdb re-called the 5' RACE reads with MiXCR. In the table there are approximately 1,100,000 distinct CDR3 sequences, around 45% of which are singletons. The sample comprised blood. These receptors were obtained from a woman aged 55-70 years in good health.

A few counts support this clonotype. This chain joins TRBV4-1 and TRBJ2-1; D is undetermined. Trimming took off 1 base at V and 5 bases at J, with 9 bases between the two ends. Germline V CDR1 and CDR2: MGHRA, YSYEKL. CDR3 length: 14 residues. CDR3 amino acids: CASSQGSQDNEQFF. The CDR3 bases are TGCGCCAGCAGCCAAGGGAGCCAGGACAATGAGCAGTTCTTC.

A single count supports this clonotype. The chain couples TRBV20-1 to TRBJ1-6, with D uncertain. Germline loops: CDR1 DFQATT, CDR2 SNEGSKA (reference sequence). The CDR3 runs to 15 residues. The V and J ends lost 3 bases and 3 bases respectively, with 12 bases between them. The CDR3 DNA reads as TGCAGTGCTAGGCCGAAAGGAGGCTATAATTCACCCCTCCACTTT. Translated, it gives CSARPKGGYNSPLHF.

CDR3 DNA sequence: TGTGCCAGCAGCGTGCGGGGGGTACGCGAGCAGTACTTC. Protein: CASSVRGVREQYF. This rearrangement joins TRBV5-6 to TRBJ2-7; 8 bases agree with TRBD2. V lost 4 bases, J lost 6 bases, and 6 bases stayed unmatched. Looked up from germline, CDR1 is SGHDT and CDR2 is YYEEEE. This CDR3 spans 13 amino acids.

This chain connects TRBV7-3 to TRBJ2-3; a weak D match, TRBD2 (6 bases). V lost 3 bases, J lost 0 bases, and 10 bases lay in between. CDR1 is SGHTA and CDR2 is FQGTGA in the germline V gene. CDR3 size: 15 residues. The CDR3 DNA reads TGTGCCAGCAGCTTCTCGGGAGTTAGCACAGATACGCAGTATTTT. Translation gives CASSFSGVSTDTQYF.

In DNA form, the CDR3 reads TGTGCCAGCAGGAGTAACCGACACTCAGGGAGCGAGCAGTACTTC. Its protein is CASRSNRHSGSEQYF. The rearrangement links TRBV12-3 or TRBV12-4 to TRBJ2-7, with D perhaps given as TRBD1 or TRBD2 (5 bases each). CDR3 size: 15 residues. The V gene lost 6 bases and the J gene lost 6 bases, with 21 bases spanning the gap.

The chain recombines TRBV6-5 with TRBJ2-1, with 11 bases matching TRBD2. Per germline, CDR1 MNHEY and CDR2 SVGAGI. The CDR3 is 15 amino acids. V lost 10 bases, J lost 7 bases, and 12 bases stayed unmatched. DNA for the CDR3: TGTGCCACCTCAATCCTAGCGGGGGGTTTGAATGAGCAGTTCTTC. Protein sequence: CATSILAGGLNEQFF.

There are a few counts of this clonotype. The V gene is TRBV10-3, the J gene TRBJ2-1; TRBD2 aligns across 8 bases. Germline V CDR1 and CDR2: ENHRY, SYGVKD. The CDR3 is made up of 16 amino acids. V trimming: 8 bases; J trimming: 0 bases; junction bases outside the gene matches: 9. CDR3 in DNA: TGTGCCATCGGGGACCTACTAGCGGCCTCCTACAATGAGCAGTTCTTC. Protein sequence: CAIGDLLAASYNEQFF.

The chain is built from TRBV28 and TRBJ1-1, with D hard to call. Trimming pared 2 bases from V and 0 bases from J, leaving 7 bases between. The CDR3 loop spans 14 amino acids. Germline CDR1 and CDR2: MDHEN and SYDVKM. CDR3: CASSLMGLNTEAFF. In DNA, the CDR3 is TGTGCCAGCAGTTTAATGGGCTTGAACACTGAAGCTTTCTTT. Combining the CDR3 with reference TRBV28 and TRBJ1-1 gives the whole variable domain DVKVTQSSRYLVKRTGEKVFLECVQDMDHENMFWYRQDPGLGLRLIYFSYDVKMKEKGDIPEGYSVSREKKERFSLILESASTNQTSMYLCASSLMGLNTEAFFGQGTRLTVV.

The chain combines TRBV29-1 with TRBJ2-1, with 12 bases that match TRBD2. J gave up 0 bases and V 5 bases, and 8 bases lay outside the gene matches. CDR3 length equals 17 residues. The germline gives CDR1 SQVTM, CDR2 ANQGSEA. CDR3 DNA sequence: TGCAGCGTTTCGGGACTAGCGGGTCCTAGCTCCTACAATGAGCAGTTCTTC. This translates into CSVSGLAGPSSYNEQFF.

This rearrangement joins TRBV10-3 to TRBJ2-1, with 15 positions matching TRBD2. The J segment lost 6 bases and the V segment lost 3 bases, leaving 3 bases of the junction unmatched. The germline gives CDR1 ENHRY, CDR2 SYGVKD. The CDR3 is made up of 16 amino acids. CDR3 coding DNA: TGTGCCATCAGTGAAGGACTAGCGGGAGGGTCCAATGAGCAGTTCTTC. Amino acids: CAISEGLAGGSNEQFF.

About this clonotype: A junction boundary mismatches the germline segment, possibly from a read error. The rearrangement links TRBV7-9 to TRBJ2-7; D is undetermined. This CDR3 region has 12 residues. Germline CDR1 is SEHNR and CDR2 is FQNEAQ (reference sequence). The CDR3 DNA reads as TGTGCCAGCAGCCCAACGGGCTACGAGCGGTACTTC. Protein: CASSPTGYERYF.

V is TRBV30 and J is TRBJ1-5; D is unclear. V was trimmed by 0 bases and J by 4 bases, leaving 7 bases between them. Germline CDR1 reads GTSNPN; CDR2 reads SVGIG (reference sequence). The CDR3 spans 13 residues. CDR3 residues: CAWSVGQNQPQHF. The CDR3 DNA reads TGTGCCTGGAGTGTTGGTCAAAATCAGCCCCAGCATTTT.

Only a few counts were recorded for this clonotype. The V call is TRBV2, the J call TRBJ2-3; 11 nucleotides agree with TRBD1. Germline lookup yields CDR1 SNHLY and CDR2 FYNNEI. Trimming at V came to 6 bases and at J to 6 bases, leaving 8 bases not matched to a gene. The length of the CDR3 is 15 residues. The CDR3 protein is CASRPGTGGFDTQYF. The CDR3 DNA reads TGTGCCAGCAGGCCCGGGACAGGGGGTTTTGATACGCAGTATTTT.

The rearrangement links TRBV7-2 to TRBJ2-7; D possibly corresponds to TRBD2 (6 bases). There are 14 residues in the CDR3. V was cut by 2 bases and J by 2 bases, with 10 bases left in between. Germline assignment: CDR1 SGHTA and CDR2 FQGNSA. The CDR3 here is CASSLRLATYEQYF. In DNA form, the CDR3 reads TGTGCCAGCAGCTTACGGCTAGCGACCTACGAGCAGTACTTC.

This clonotype was counted once. The chain uses TRBV15 and TRBJ2-1; the D gene is possibly TRBD1 (6 bases). The V gene's germline CDR1 is LNHNV and CDR2 YYDKDF (reference sequence). Trimming cost V 0 bases and J 7 bases, with 13 bases left between them. This CDR3 comprises 15 residues. In DNA form, the CDR3 reads TGTGCCACCAGCAGAGATGGGGCAGGGGTAAATGAGCAGTTCTTC. It translates to CATSRDGAGVNEQFF.

In its sample, this clonotype was seen a few times. V usage is TRBV5-1 and J usage is TRBJ2-6; D may be TRBD2 (6 bases). V lost 4 bases, J lost 0 bases, and 11 bases lay in between. From germline, CDR1 is SGHRS and CDR2 YFSETQ. The CDR3 totals 16 residues. The CDR3 region is CASSPDGSSGANVLTF. The DNA for the CDR3 is TGCGCCAGCAGCCCAGACGGGAGCTCTGGGGCCAACGTCCTGACTTTC.

This clonotype occurred once. V and J are TRBV6-8 and TRBJ2-1, with 7 nucleotides matching TRBD2. The J call may not be correct, given that the DNA end is closer to TRBJ2-7. The CDR3 is 15 residues long. CDR1 MNHGY and CDR2 SAAAGT come from the germline V gene. Here the CDR3 reads CASSYSASGHNEQYF. The CDR3 nucleotides read TGTGCCAGCAGTTACTCGGCTAGCGGACACAATGAGCAGTACTTC.

This clonotype was counted at least ten times. The genes are TRBV14 and TRBJ2-3; the D is unclear. Trimming pared 1 base from V and 6 bases from J, leaving 2 bases between. Germline values: CDR1 SGHDN, CDR2 FVKESK. CDR3 length: 11 amino acids. The chain's CDR3 is CASSQADTQYF. CDR3 DNA sequence: TGTGCCAGCAGCCAAGCTGATACGCAGTATTTT.